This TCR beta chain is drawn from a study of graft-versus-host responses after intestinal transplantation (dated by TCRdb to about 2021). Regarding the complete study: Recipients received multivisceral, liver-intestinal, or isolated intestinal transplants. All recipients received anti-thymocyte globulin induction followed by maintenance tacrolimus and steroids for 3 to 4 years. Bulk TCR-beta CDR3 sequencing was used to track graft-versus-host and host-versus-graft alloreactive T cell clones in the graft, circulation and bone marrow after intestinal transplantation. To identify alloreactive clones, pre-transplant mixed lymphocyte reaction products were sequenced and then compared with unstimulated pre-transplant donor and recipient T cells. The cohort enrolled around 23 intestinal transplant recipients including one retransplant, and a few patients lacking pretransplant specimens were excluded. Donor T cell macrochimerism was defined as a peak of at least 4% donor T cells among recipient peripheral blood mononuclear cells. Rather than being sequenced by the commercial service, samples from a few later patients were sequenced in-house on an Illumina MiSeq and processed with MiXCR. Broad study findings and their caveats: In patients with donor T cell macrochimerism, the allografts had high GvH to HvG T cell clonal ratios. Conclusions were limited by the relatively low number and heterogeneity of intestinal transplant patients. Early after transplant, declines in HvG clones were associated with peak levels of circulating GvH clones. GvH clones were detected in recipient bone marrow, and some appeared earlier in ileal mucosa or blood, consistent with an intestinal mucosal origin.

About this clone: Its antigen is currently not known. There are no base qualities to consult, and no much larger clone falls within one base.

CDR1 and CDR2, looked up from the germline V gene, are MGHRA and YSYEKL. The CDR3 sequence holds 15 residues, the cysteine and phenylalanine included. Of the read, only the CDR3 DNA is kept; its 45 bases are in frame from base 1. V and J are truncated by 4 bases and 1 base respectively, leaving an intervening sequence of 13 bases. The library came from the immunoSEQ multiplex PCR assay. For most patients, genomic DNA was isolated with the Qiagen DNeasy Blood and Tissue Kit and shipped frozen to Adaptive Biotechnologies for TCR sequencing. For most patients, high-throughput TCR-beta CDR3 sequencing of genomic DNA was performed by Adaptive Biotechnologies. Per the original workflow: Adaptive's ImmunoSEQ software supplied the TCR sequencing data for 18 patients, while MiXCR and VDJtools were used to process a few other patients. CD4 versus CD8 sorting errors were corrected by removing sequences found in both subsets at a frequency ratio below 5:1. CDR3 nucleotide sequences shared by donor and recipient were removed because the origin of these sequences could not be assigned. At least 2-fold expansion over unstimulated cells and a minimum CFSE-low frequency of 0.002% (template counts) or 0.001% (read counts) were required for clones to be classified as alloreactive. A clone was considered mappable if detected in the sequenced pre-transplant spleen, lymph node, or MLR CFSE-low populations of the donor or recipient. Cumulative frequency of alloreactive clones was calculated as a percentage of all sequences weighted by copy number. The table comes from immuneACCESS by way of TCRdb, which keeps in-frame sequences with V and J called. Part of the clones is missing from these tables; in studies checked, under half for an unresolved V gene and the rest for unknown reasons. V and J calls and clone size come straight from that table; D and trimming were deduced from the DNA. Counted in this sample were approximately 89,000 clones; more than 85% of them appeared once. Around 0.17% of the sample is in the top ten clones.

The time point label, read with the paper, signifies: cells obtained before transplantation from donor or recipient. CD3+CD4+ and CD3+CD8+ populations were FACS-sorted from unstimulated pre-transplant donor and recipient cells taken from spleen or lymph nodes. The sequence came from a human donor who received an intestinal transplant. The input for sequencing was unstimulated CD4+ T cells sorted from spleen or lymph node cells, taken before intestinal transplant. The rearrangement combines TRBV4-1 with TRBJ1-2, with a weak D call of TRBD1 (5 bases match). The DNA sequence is TGCGCCAGCAGCCCCACGATGGGGGGTAACTATGGCTACACCTTC. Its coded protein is CASSPTMGGNYGYTF.